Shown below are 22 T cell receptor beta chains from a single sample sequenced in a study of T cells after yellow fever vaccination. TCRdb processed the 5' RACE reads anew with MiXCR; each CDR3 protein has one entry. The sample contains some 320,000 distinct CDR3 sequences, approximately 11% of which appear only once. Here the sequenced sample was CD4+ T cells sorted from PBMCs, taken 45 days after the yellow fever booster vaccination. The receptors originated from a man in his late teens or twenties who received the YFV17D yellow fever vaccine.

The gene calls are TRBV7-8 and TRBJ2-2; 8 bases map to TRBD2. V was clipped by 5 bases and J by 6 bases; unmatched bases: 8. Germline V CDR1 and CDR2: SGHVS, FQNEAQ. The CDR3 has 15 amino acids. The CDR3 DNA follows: TGTGCCAGCAGCGAAAAACGGGGGGGCTCCGGGGAGCTGTTTTTT. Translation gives CASSEKRGGSGELFF.

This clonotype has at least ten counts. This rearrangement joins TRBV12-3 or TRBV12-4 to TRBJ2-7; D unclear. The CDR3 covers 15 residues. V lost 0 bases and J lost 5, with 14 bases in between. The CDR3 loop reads CASSLAPGRPNEQYF. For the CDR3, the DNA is TGTGCCAGCAGTTTAGCTCCTGGCAGGCCCAACGAGCAGTACTTC.

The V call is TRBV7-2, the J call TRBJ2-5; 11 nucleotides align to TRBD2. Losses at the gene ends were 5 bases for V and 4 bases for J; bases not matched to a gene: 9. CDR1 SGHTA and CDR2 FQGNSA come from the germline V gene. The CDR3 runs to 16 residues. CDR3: CASSALLAGAGETQYF. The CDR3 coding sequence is TGTGCCAGCAGCGCCCTACTAGCGGGGGCGGGAGAGACCCAGTACTTC.

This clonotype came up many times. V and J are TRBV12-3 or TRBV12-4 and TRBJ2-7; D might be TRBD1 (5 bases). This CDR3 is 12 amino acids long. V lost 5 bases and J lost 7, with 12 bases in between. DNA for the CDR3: TGTGCCAGCAGTAGACCTCCAGGGGAGCAGTACTTC. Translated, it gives CASSRPPGEQYF.

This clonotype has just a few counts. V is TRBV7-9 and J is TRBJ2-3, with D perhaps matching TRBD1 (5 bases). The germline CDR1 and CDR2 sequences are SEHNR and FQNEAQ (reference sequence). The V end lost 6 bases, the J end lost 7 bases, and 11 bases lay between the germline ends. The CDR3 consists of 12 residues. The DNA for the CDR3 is TGTGCCAGCAGTATTGACAGAAATACGCAGTATTTT. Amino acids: CASSIDRNTQYF.

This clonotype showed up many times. The CDR3 spells CASSPYKDQPQHF. CDR3 sequence (DNA): TGTGCCAGCTCACCCTATAAAGATCAGCCCCAGCATTTT. The chain joins TRBV18 to TRBJ1-5; D is unclear. Trimming pared 3 bases from V and 5 bases from J, leaving 8 bases between. This CDR3 has 13 amino acids. From germline, CDR1 is KGHSH and CDR2 LQKENI.

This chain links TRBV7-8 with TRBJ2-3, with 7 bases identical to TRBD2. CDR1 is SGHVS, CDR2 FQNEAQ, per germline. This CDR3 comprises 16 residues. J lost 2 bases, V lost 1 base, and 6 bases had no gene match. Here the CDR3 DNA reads TGTGCCAGCAGCTTAGGAGGACTAGTTCTCACAGATACGCAGTATTTT. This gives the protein CASSLGGLVLTDTQYF.

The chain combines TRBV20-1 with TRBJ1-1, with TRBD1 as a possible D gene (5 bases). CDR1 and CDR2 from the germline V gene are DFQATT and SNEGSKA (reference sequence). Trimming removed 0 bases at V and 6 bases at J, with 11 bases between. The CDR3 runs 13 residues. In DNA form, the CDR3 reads TGCAGTGCTAGAGATGGGAAGGGGTCTGAAGCTTTCTTT. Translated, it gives CSARDGKGSEAFF.

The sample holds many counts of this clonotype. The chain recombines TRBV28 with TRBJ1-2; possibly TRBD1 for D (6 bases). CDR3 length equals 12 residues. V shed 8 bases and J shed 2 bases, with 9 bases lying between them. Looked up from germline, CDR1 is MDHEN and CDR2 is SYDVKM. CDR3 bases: TGTGCCAGCGAAGACAGGAACTATGGCTACACCTTC. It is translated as CASEDRNYGYTF.

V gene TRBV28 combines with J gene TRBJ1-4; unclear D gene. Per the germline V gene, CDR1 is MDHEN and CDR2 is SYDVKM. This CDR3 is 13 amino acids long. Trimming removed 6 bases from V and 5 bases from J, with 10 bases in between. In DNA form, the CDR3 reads TGTGCCAGCAGCCGGAACCGGAATGAAAAACTGTTTTTT. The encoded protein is CASSRNRNEKLFF.

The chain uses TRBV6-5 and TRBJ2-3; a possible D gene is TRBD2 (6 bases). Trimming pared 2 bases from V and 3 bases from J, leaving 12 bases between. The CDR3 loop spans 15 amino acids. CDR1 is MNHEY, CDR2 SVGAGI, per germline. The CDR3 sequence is CASSYTGGKTDTQYF. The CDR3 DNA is TGTGCCAGCAGTTACACCGGGGGAAAAACAGATACGCAGTATTTT.

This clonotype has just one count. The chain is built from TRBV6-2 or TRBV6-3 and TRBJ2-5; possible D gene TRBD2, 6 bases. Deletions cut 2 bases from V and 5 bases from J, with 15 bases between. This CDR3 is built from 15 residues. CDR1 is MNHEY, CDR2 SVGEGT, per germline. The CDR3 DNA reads TGTGCCAGCAGTTACCTTGGGACTTTTGGGGAGACCCAGTACTTC. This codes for CASSYLGTFGETQYF.

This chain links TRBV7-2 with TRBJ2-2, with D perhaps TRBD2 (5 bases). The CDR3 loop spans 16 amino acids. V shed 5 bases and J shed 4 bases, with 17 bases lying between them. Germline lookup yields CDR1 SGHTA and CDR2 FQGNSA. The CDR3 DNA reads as TGTGCCAGCAGCCCGGCGGGTTCGTGGGGCACCGGGGAGCTGTTTTTT. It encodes CASSPAGSWGTGELFF.

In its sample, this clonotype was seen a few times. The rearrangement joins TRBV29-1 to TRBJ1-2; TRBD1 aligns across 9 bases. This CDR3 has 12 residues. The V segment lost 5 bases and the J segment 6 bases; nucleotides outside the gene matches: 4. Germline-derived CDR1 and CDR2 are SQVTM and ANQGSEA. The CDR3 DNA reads TGCAGCGTTCGGGACAGGGCGGATGGCTACACCTTC. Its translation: CSVRDRADGYTF.

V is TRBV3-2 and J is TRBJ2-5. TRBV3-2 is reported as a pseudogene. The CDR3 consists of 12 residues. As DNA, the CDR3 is TGTGCCAGCAGCCAAGATGAGGAGACCCAGTACTTC. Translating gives CASSQDEETQYF.

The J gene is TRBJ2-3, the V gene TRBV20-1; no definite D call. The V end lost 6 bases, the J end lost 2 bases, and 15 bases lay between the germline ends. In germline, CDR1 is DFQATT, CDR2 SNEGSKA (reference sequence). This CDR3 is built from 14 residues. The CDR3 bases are TGCAGTGCCCCCTGGGGAACTGCCACAGATACGCAGTATTTT. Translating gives CSAPWGTATDTQYF.

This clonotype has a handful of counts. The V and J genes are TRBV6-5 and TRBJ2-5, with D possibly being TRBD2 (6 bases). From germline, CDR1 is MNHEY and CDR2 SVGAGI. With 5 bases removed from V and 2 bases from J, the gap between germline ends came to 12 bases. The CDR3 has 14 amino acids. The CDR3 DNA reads TGTGCCAGCAGTAAATTTGGGGGGCAAGAGACCCAGTACTTC. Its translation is CASSKFGGQETQYF.

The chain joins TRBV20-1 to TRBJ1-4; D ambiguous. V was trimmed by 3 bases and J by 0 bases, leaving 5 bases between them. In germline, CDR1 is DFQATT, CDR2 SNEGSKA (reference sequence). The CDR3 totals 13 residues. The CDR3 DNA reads TGCAGTGCTAGCCAGCCAACTAATGAAAAACTGTTTTTT. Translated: CSASQPTNEKLFF.

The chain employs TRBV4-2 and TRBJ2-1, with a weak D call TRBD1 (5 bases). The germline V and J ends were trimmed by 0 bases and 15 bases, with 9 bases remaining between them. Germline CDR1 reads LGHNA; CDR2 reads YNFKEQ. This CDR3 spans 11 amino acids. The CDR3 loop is CASSQEQGMFF. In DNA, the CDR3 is TGTGCCAGCAGCCAAGAGCAGGGAATGTTCTTC.

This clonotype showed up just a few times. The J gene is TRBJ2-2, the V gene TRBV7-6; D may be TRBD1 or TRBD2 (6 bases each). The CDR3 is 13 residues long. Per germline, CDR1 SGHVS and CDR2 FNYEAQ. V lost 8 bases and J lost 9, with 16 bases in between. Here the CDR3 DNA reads TGTGCCAGCCAACGGGGGCCCGGTCGGGAGCTGTTTTTT. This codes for CASQRGPGRELFF.

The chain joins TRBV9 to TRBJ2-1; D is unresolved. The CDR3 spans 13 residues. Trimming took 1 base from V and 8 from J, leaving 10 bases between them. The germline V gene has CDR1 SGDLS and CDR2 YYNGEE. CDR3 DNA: TGTGCCAGCAGCGTAAATTGGGAATATGAGCAGTTCTTC. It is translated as CASSVNWEYEQFF. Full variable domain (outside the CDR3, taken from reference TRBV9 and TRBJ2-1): DSGVTQTPKHLITATGQRVTLRCSPRSGDLSVYWYQQSLDQGLQFLIQYYNGEERAKGNILERFSAQQFPDLHSELNLSSLELGDSALYFCASSVNWEYEQFFGPGTRLTVL.

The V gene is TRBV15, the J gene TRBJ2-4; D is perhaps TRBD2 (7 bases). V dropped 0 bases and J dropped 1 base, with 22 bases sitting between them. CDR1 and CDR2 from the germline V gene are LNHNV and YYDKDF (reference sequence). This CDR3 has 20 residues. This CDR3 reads CATSRDRGALPPGAKNIQYF. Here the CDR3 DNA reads TGTGCCACCAGCAGAGATCGGGGGGCCCTCCCACCCGGGGCCAAAAACATTCAGTACTTC. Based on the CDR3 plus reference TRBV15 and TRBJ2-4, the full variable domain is DAMVIQNPRYQVTQFGKPVTLSCSQTLNHNVMYWYQQKSSQAPKLLFHYYDKDFNNEADTPDNFQSRRPNTSFCFLDIRSPGLGDTAMYLCATSRDRGALPPGAKNIQYFGAGTRLSVL.